The entry below gives a single TCR beta chain sequence along with its context. Its cognate antigen is unknown. TCR beta cDNA libraries included unique molecular identifiers. One entry per CDR3 protein results from TCRdb running MiXCR on the PCR reads. The sample has roughly 800,000 distinct CDR3 sequences; about 32% are singletons. This sample was included in a study of post-analysis software for immune sequencing data. Across the study: Relapsing-remitting, secondary progressive and progressive-relapsing multiple sclerosis were all included among the disease courses. Study conclusions and caveats: Versus controls, multiple sclerosis patients showed significantly lower diversity (normalized Chao1). The F measure placed samples prepared in the same batch into strongly shared clusters. Several TRBV segments were more frequent in patients than controls; TRBV5-6, TRBV5-1 and TRBV20-1 belonged to this group.

In germline, CDR1 is DFQATT, CDR2 SNEGSKA (reference sequence). The CDR3 is 15 amino acids. The TCR comes from a girl aged 5-17 years with multiple sclerosis. The sequenced material came from blood. This sequence joins TRBV20-1 and TRBJ2-5; 15 bases fit TRBD2. The DNA end is a closer match to TRBJ2-7, so the J assignment may be wrong. In DNA, the CDR3 is TGCAGTGCCAGGACTAGCGGGAGGGATAGCCACGAGCAGTACTTC. It is translated as CSARTSGRDSHEQYF.